The present TCR beta chain was sequenced within a study of OX40 agonist ivuxolimab in advanced cancers. The trim removed 4 bases at V and 2 bases at J, leaving 11 bases unmatched. This CDR3 is 17 amino acids long. Germline CDR1 is SGHDN and CDR2 is FVKESK. Assay used: immunoSEQ multiplex PCR; TCRdb lists only in-frame clones, some missing. The table lists more than 55,000 clones, approximately 79% of them singletons, with around 3.8% in the top ten. V is TRBV14 and J is TRBJ2-3; 8 bases align to TRBD1. Sequenced material: CD4+ or CD8+ T cells sorted from blood, taken in a trial of the OX40 agonist ivuxolimab. The TCR sequence derives from an adult with an advanced solid tumor such as melanoma, head and neck, liver or kidney cancer. The CDR3 nucleotides read TGTGCCAGCAGCCTGCATTACGGGACAGGCCCCACAGATACGCAGTATTTT. It translates to CASSLHYGTGPTDTQYF.